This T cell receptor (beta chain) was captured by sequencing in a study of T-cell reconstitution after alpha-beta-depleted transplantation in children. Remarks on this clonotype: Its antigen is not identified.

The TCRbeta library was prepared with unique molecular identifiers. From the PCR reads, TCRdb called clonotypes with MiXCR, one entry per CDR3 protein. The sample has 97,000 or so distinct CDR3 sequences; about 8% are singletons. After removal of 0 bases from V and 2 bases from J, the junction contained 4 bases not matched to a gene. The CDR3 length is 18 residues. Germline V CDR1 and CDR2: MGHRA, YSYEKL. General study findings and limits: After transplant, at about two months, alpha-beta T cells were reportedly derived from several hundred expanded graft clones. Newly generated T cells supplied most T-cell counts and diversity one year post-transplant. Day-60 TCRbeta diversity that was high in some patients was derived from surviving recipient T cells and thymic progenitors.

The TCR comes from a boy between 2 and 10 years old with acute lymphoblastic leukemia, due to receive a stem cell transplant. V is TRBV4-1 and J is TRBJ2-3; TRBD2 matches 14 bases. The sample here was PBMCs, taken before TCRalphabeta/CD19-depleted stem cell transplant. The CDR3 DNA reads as TGCGCCAGCAGCCAAGAACCGACTAGCGGGGGGGCCACAGATACGCAGTATTTT. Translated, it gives CASSQEPTSGGATDTQYF.